This T cell receptor beta chain was retrieved from a study of blood T cell repertoires in COVID-19. Study background: COVID-19 samples from acute and convalescent phases originated in the United States, Italy and Spain.

This table comes from immunoSEQ multiplex PCR, and its TCRdb copy is limited to in-frame clones, with some not included. The sample consists of hundreds of thousands of clones, approximately 82% of them appearing once. A few counts support this clone. With 5 bases removed from V and 0 bases from J, the gap between germline ends came to 15 bases. This CDR3 region has 15 residues. Per germline, CDR1 SGHRS and CDR2 YFSETQ. V gene TRBV5-1 combines with J gene TRBJ2-7, with D tentatively TRBD2 (6 bases). The sequencing input was peripheral blood. This TCR was sampled from a woman aged 80 or older with active or convalescent COVID-19. The CDR3: CASRITAGTSYEQYF. The CDR3 nucleotides read TGCGCCAGCAGGATTACGGCGGGGACCTCCTACGAGCAGTACTTC.